These 15 T cell receptor beta chains originate from one sample sequenced in a study of blood T cell repertoires in COVID-19. The assay was immunoSEQ multiplex PCR, and TCRdb's table has in-frame clones only and misses some. The sample gives around 220,000 clones, nearly 90% of which show up once; approximately 16% is in the top ten. What was sequenced was PBMCs or T cells enriched from blood (not recorded which). These receptor sequences come from a man younger than 40 who had been exposed to COVID-19.

The chain uses TRBV3-1 (or the pseudogene TRBV3-2) and TRBJ2-7; the match to TRBD1 covers 7 bases. V dropped 4 bases and J dropped 4; count of bases not matched to a gene: 4. CDR1 is LGHDT and CDR2 is YNNKEL in the germline V gene (reference sequence). The CDR3 contains 13 residues. CDR3 residues: CASSRQGGYEQYF. In DNA form, the CDR3 reads TGTGCCAGCAGCCGACAGGGTGGTTACGAGCAGTACTTC.

The rearrangement links TRBV12-3 or TRBV12-4 to TRBJ1-1; D unclear. The CDR3 covers 13 residues. V shed 6 bases and J shed 5 bases, with 13 bases lying between them. DNA of the CDR3: TGTGCCAGCAGCCCCGCGGGCAGGACTGAAGCTTTCTTT. This codes for CASSPAGRTEAFF.

This clone was picked up one time. The chain has TRBV21-1 and TRBJ1-2. TRBV21-1 has pseudogene status. The CDR3 sequence is 14 residues long. In DNA form, the CDR3 reads TGTGCCAGCAGCACACCCGGGACTAACTATGGCTACACCTTC. This gives the protein CASSTPGTNYGYTF.

This chain uses TRBV6-4 with TRBJ1-5; D gene ambiguous. Germline CDR1 MRHNA, CDR2 SNTAGT. The CDR3 loop spans 20 amino acids. V lost 2 bases, J lost 5 bases, and 28 bases lay in between. CDR3: CASSDPRPVPGGHPDQPQHF. The CDR3 DNA is TGTGCCAGCAGTGACCCACGCCCGGTGCCGGGAGGCCATCCGGATCAGCCCCAGCATTTT.

The chain uses TRBV29-1 and TRBJ1-2; 8 nucleotides match TRBD1. There are 15 residues in the CDR3. The trim removed 0 bases at V and 4 bases at J, leaving 7 bases unmatched. Germline V gene lookup returns CDR1 SQVTM and CDR2 ANQGSEA. The CDR3 coding sequence is TGCAGCGTTGAAGAGGTCGGACAGGGCCTCTATGGCTACACCTTC. This encodes CSVEEVGQGLYGYTF.

This clone has only one observation. The chain combines TRBV5-5 with TRBJ1-6; 10 bases agree with TRBD1. The J segment lost 9 bases and the V segment lost 0 bases, leaving 12 bases of the junction unmatched. The CDR3 length is 18 residues. Germline V gives CDR1 SGHKS, CDR2 YYEKEE (reference sequence). CDR3: CASSLEGTGAARSSPLHF. The CDR3 region has the DNA TGTGCCAGCAGCTTGGAAGGGACAGGGGCTGCCCGGAGTTCACCCCTCCACTTT. The entire variable domain, with the rest obtained from reference TRBV5-5 and TRBJ1-6, is as follows: DAGVTQSPTHLIKTRGQQVTLRCSPISGHKSVSWYQQVLGQGPQFIFQYYEKEERGRGNFPDRFSARQFPNYSSELNVNALLLGDSALYLCASSLEGTGAARSSPLHFGNGTRLTVT.

The chain links TRBV6-5 to TRBJ1-2, with D possibly matching TRBD1 (6 bases). Per germline, CDR1 MNHEY and CDR2 SVGAGI. The length of the CDR3 is 15 residues. V was trimmed by 6 bases and J by 6 bases, leaving 20 bases between them. The CDR3 is CASSISGGRQNGYTF. The CDR3 nucleotides are TGTGCCAGCAGCATATCCGGGGGGCGGCAGAATGGCTACACCTTC.

This clone occurred once. The CDR3 nucleotides are TGTGCCAGCAGCGAAAGTAGCGGGGAACGCACAGATACGCAGTATTTT. It encodes CASSESSGERTDTQYF. The J gene is TRBJ2-3, the V gene TRBV9, with 8 bases lining up with TRBD2. Trimming took 3 bases from V and 1 from J; bases not matched to a gene: 7. The CDR3 extends over 16 amino acids. Germline V gene data show CDR1 as SGDLS and CDR2 as YYNGEE.

This clone has only a few counts. The rearrangement uses TRBV29-1 and TRBJ2-1; perhaps TRBD1 as D (6 bases). The length of the CDR3 is 12 residues. Germline V CDR1 and CDR2: SQVTM, ANQGSEA. The CDR3 nucleotides are TGCAGTATCAAATTCACAGGGAATGAGCAGTTCTTC. Translating it yields CSIKFTGNEQFF.

This sequence joins TRBV19 and TRBJ2-2; 15 nucleotides agree with TRBD2. V lost 4 bases, J lost 5 bases, and 8 bases stayed unmatched. The CDR3 has 18 residues. Germline values: CDR1 LNHDA, CDR2 SQIVND (reference sequence). CDR3 region: CASSSRTSGGAFTGELFF. The CDR3 nucleotides read TGTGCCAGTAGTAGTAGGACTAGCGGGGGGGCCTTTACCGGGGAGCTGTTTTTT.

The V gene is TRBV7-9, the J gene TRBJ1-5; TRBD1 might be the D (5 bases). CDR3 size: 14 residues. V lost 4 bases, J lost 4 bases, and 11 bases lay in between. Germline CDR1 is SEHNR and CDR2 is FQNEAQ (reference sequence). The CDR3 loop is CASSYDSRNQPQHF. CDR3 DNA sequence: TGTGCCAGCAGCTATGACAGCCGAAATCAGCCCCAGCATTTT.

The rearrangement links TRBV19 to TRBJ1-2; D gene ambiguous. V lost 8 bases to trimming and J lost 5 bases, with 18 bases between them. The germline CDR1 and CDR2 sequences are LNHDA and SQIVND (reference sequence). The CDR3 totals 14 residues. The CDR3 DNA reads as TGTGCCAGTTCTGTCCTCAACAAACTATATGGCTACACCTTC. Protein sequence: CASSVLNKLYGYTF.

The chain is built from TRBV11-2 and TRBJ1-4, with D possibly matching TRBD1 (5 bases). CDR3 length: 16 residues. In germline, CDR1 is SGHAT, CDR2 FQNNGV. Trimming pared 5 bases from V and 3 bases from J, leaving 16 bases between. The chain's CDR3 is CASSRFGGAANEKLFF. CDR3 coding DNA: TGTGCCAGCAGCCGCTTTGGAGGGGCTGCTAATGAAAAACTGTTTTTT.

The table lists this clone with a count of one. The chain uses TRBV4-1 and TRBJ2-7; 12 nucleotides line up with TRBD2. The CDR3 is 16 amino acids. The germline V gene has CDR1 MGHRA and CDR2 YSYEKL. The junction had 3 bases not matched to a gene; V was cut back by 0 bases and J by 3 bases. This CDR3 reads CASSQDRTSGVYEQYF. The CDR3 DNA reads as TGCGCCAGCAGCCAAGATAGGACTAGCGGGGTCTACGAGCAGTACTTC.

The chain has TRBV9 and TRBJ1-5, with 10 bases lining up with TRBD1. Per the germline V gene, CDR1 is SGDLS and CDR2 is YYNGEE. The CDR3 runs to 15 residues. After removal of 3 bases from V and 3 bases from J, the junction contained 3 bases not matched to a gene. The DNA for the CDR3 is TGTGCCAGCAGCGGGACAGGGGGTTTCAATCAGCCCCAGCATTTT. Its translation: CASSGTGGFNQPQHF.